Listed below are T cell receptor beta chains from one sample, sequenced in a study of regulatory T cells in long-lasting Graves disease. TCRdb itself ran the multiplex PCR reads through MiXCR, one entry per CDR3 protein. This table holds hundreds of thousands of distinct CDR3 sequences, around 16% found once. These same data were also listed under a study on T cells in Graves' hyperthyroidism and ophthalmopathy.

The sequencing used peripheral blood mononuclear cells (PBMCs), collected at new diagnosis, from a patient treated with antithyroid drugs. Receptor source: a man aged 18 to 29 with Graves disease. Both conserved end residues are part of each CDR3. A D gene is named only where the DNA matches it firmly. The size of a clone is reported for some rows only, either as once, few or many, or as a class for expanded clones.

NA,TRBV27,NA,TRBJ2-7,CASRGHPKPYEQYF,TGTGCCAGCCGGGGACACCCGAAACCCTACGAGCAGTACTTC
NA,TRBV10-3,many,TRBJ2-2,CAISGNPGRSLANTGELFF,TGTGCCATCAGCGGAAACCCGGGACGGAGTCTCGCGAACACCGGGGAGCTGTTTTTT
NA,TRBV6-5,many,TRBJ2-7,CASSYSRGHEQYF,TGTGCCAGCAGTTACTCCCGAGGTCACGAGCAGTACTTC
NA,TRBV2,many,TRBJ1-1,CASSFNEHTEAFF,TGTGCCAGCAGTTTCAATGAACACACTGAAGCTTTCTTT
NA,TRBV12-3/TRBV12-4,many,TRBJ2-5,CASTLIGTHQETQYF,TGTGCCAGCACTTTAATCGGGACACATCAAGAGACCCAGTACTTC
NA,TRBV30,NA,TRBJ2-5,CAWSPGTLEETQYF,TGTGCCTGGAGCCCCGGGACCCTTGAAGAGACCCAGTACTTC
NA,TRBV24-1,many,TRBJ1-2,CATAGGGGYTF,TGTGCCACCGCCGGGGGGGGCGGCTACACCTTC
NA,TRBV27,many,TRBJ1-1,CASSSLTQGRNTEAFF,TGTGCCAGCAGTTCCCTTACACAGGGACGGAACACTGAAGCTTTCTTT
TRBD1,TRBV19,many,TRBJ1-2,CASRDRVIYGYTF,TGTGCCAGTAGGGACAGGGTCATCTATGGCTACACCTTC
TRBD2,TRBV5-1,NA,TRBJ2-3,CASSLQLAGGTDTQYF,TGCGCCAGCAGCTTGCAACTAGCGGGAGGCACAGATACGCAGTATTTT
TRBD1,TRBV7-6,many,TRBJ2-2,CASSSSGTEPGELFF,TGTGCCAGCAGTTCTTCCGGGACAGAGCCCGGGGAGCTGTTTTTT
TRBD1,TRBV7-6,few,TRBJ2-7,CASSLASETGAYEQYF,TGTGCCAGCAGCTTAGCCTCCGAGACAGGGGCCTACGAGCAGTACTTC
NA,TRBV12-3/TRBV12-4,many,TRBJ2-1,CASKVIGSSNEQFF,TGTGCCAGCAAGGTCATTGGTAGTTCCAATGAGCAGTTCTTC
TRBD1,TRBV20-1,many,TRBJ1-1,CSAGEDRVSMNTEAFF,TGCAGTGCTGGGGAGGACAGGGTCTCCATGAACACTGAAGCTTTCTTT
TRBD2,TRBV6-1,few,TRBJ2-2,CASKGGSVGAGELFF,TGTGCCAGCAAGGGAGGGTCGGTAGGAGCCGGGGAGCTGTTTTTT
NA,TRBV10-3,many,TRBJ2-7,CATRGVAGGTLEQYF,TGTGCCACCAGGGGGGTGGCGGGAGGAACTCTGGAGCAGTACTTC
NA,TRBV6-1,NA,TRBJ2-7,CASSRGLSGEQYF,TGTGCCAGCAGTCGGGGCCTTTCGGGCGAGCAGTACTTC
NA,TRBV7-2,few,TRBJ2-3,CASSLDGGGTQYF,TGTGCCAGCAGCTTAGATGGGGGAGGTACGCAGTATTTT
TRBD2,TRBV20-1,many,TRBJ2-1,CSARDGSGSLGEQFF,TGCAGTGCTAGAGATGGTAGCGGGAGTCTTGGTGAGCAGTTCTTC
TRBD2,TRBV20-1,few,TRBJ2-1,CSQKSAGVYNEQFF,TGCAGTCAAAAATCAGCGGGAGTCTACAATGAGCAGTTCTTC
TRBD2,TRBV3-1,many,TRBJ2-7,CASSQGLAGTRNEQYF,TGTGCCAGCAGCCAGGGGCTAGCGGGAACCAGGAACGAGCAGTACTTC
NA,TRBV2,NA,TRBJ2-5,CASSQDRGVMETQYF,TGCGCCAGCAGCCAAGATCGAGGGGTGATGGAGACCCAGTACTTC
NA,TRBV12-3/TRBV12-4,NA,TRBJ2-5,CASTFRGQETQYF,TGTGCCAGCACGTTTCGGGGACAAGAGACCCAGTACTTC
TRBD2,TRBV28,many,TRBJ2-3,CASSFILAGDYRRSGDTQYF,TGTGCCAGCAGTTTCATCCTAGCGGGAGATTATCGTCGATCTGGAGATACGCAGTATTTT
TRBD2,TRBV20-1,many,TRBJ2-5,CSARDISGGQETQYF,TGCAGTGCTAGAGATATTTCGGGGGGCCAAGAGACCCAGTACTTC
NA,TRBV20-1,many,TRBJ1-6,CSAREIGDLDSPLHF,TGCAGTGCTAGAGAGATAGGGGATTTGGATTCACCCCTCCACTTT
TRBD1,TRBV5-1,NA,TRBJ1-1,CASSLYGTANTEAFF,TGCGCCAGCAGCTTGTACGGGACAGCCAACACTGAAGCTTTCTTT
NA,TRBV27,many,TRBJ1-1,CASRATPGNTEAFF,TGTGCCAGCAGAGCAACTCCCGGGAACACTGAAGCTTTCTTT
TRBD1,TRBV6-2/TRBV6-3,NA,TRBJ2-3,CASNLLPGQGTDTQYF,TGTGCCAGCAACCTACTACCGGGACAGGGCACAGATACGCAGTATTTT
TRBD1,TRBV27,many,TRBJ1-5,CASRTGGSNNQPQHF,TGTGCCAGCAGAACAGGGGGCAGTAACAATCAGCCCCAGCATTTT
TRBD1,TRBV13,few,TRBJ2-7,CASSTSGQGTYEQYF,TGTGCCAGCAGCACTTCGGGACAGGGGACGTACGAGCAGTACTTC
TRBD2,TRBV25-1,few,TRBJ2-5,CASSEKLAGGETQYF,TGTGCCAGCAGTGAAAAACTAGCGGGAGGGGAGACCCAGTACTTC
TRBD1,TRBV30,many,TRBJ2-2,CAWSGQGATFTGELFF,TGTGCCTGGAGTGGGCAGGGGGCCACCTTCACCGGGGAGCTGTTTTTT
NA,TRBV4-1,NA,TRBJ1-5,CASSPESNQPQHF,TGCGCCAGCAGCCCCGAGAGCAATCAGCCCCAGCATTTT
TRBD2,TRBV27,many,TRBJ2-3,CASSLLLAGGPTDTQYF,TGTGCCAGCAGTTTATTACTAGCGGGAGGGCCAACAGATACGCAGTATTTT
NA,TRBV3-1,NA,TRBJ2-1,CASSATRDTYNEQFF,TGTGCCAGCAGTGCGACCCGGGACACCTACAATGAGCAGTTCTTC
TRBD1,TRBV5-4,NA,TRBJ1-1,CASSRNRDRAEAFF,TGTGCCAGCAGCAGAAACCGGGACAGGGCTGAAGCTTTCTTT
NA,TRBV9,NA,TRBJ1-3,CASSVDLRFRGGNTIYF,TGTGCCAGCAGCGTAGATCTCCGCTTCAGAGGAGGAAACACCATATATTTT
TRBD1,TRBV30,many,TRBJ1-1,CAWSQTGAGNTEAFF,TGTGCCTGGAGTCAGACAGGGGCCGGGAACACTGAAGCTTTCTTT
TRBD2,TRBV3-1,many,TRBJ2-7,CASSAPFAGGDEQYF,TGTGCCAGCAGCGCCCCGTTTGCGGGAGGCGACGAGCAGTACTTC
NA,TRBV20-1,many,TRBJ2-1,CSAVSSLSSYNEQFF,TGCAGTGCTGTATCTAGCCTAAGCTCCTACAATGAGCAGTTCTTC
TRBD1,TRBV20-1,many,TRBJ2-5,CSADTSTGEETQYF,TGCAGTGCCGACACGTCGACAGGGGAAGAGACCCAGTACTTC
NA,TRBV14,few,TRBJ1-1,CASSQQPGQGGTEAFF,TGTGCCAGCAGCCAACAACCGGGACAAGGGGGCACTGAAGCTTTCTTT
NA,TRBV27,NA,TRBJ2-7,CASSFRSGVGEQYF,TGTGCCAGCAGTTTTCGTTCGGGGGTCGGCGAGCAGTACTTC
TRBD1,TRBV20-1,few,TRBJ2-3,CSARKGQGVGLDTQYF,TGCAGTGCTAGAAAGGGCCAGGGGGTTGGGCTAGATACGCAGTATTTT
NA,TRBV7-2,many,TRBJ1-1,CASSLGEFSPEAFF,TGTGCCAGCAGCTTAGGGGAGTTCTCCCCTGAAGCTTTCTTT
TRBD2,TRBV20-1,NA,TRBJ2-7,CSASGGTSVYEQYF,TGCAGTGCTAGCGGTGGGACTAGCGTGTACGAGCAGTACTTC
NA,TRBV6-2/TRBV6-3,NA,TRBJ2-3,CASSYSIYNTQYF,TGTGCCAGCAGTTACTCGATCTACAATACGCAGTATTTT
NA,TRBV12-3/TRBV12-4,many,TRBJ1-1,CASSLGAGTEAFF,TGTGCCAGCAGTTTGGGGGCCGGAACTGAAGCTTTCTTT
NA,TRBV20-1,few,TRBJ1-1,CSASKGSGNTEAFF,TGCAGTGCTAGTAAGGGGTCGGGGAACACTGAAGCTTTCTTT
NA,TRBV4-2,NA,TRBJ1-1,CASSQTWTALNTEAFF,TGTGCCAGCAGCCAGACCTGGACGGCCCTGAACACTGAAGCTTTCTTT
NA,TRBV3-1,many,TRBJ2-7,CASSRLADEQYF,TGTGCCAGCAGCCGCCTTGCGGACGAGCAGTACTTC
NA,TRBV9,NA,TRBJ1-2,CASSPEVRDYGYTF,TGTGCCAGCAGCCCTGAGGTTCGAGACTATGGCTACACCTTC
TRBD1,TRBV18,NA,TRBJ2-5,CASSLGQGMKETQYF,TGTGCCAGCTCACTAGGACAGGGGATGAAAGAGACCCAGTACTTC
TRBD1,TRBV25-1,NA,TRBJ2-7,CASVRDRGSEQYF,TGTGCCAGCGTCCGGGACAGAGGCTCCGAGCAGTACTTC